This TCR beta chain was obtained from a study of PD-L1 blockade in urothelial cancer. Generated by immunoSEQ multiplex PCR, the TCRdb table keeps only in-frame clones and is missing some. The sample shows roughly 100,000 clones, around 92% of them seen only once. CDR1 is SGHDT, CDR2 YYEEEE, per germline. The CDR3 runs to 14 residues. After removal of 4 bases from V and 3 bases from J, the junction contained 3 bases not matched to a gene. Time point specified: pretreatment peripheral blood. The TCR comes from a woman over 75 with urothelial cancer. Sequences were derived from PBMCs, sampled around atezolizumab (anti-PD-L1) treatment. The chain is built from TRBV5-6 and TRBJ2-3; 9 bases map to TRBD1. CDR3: CASSRGQGTDTQYF. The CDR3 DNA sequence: TGTGCCAGCAGCCGGGGACAGGGAACAGATACGCAGTATTTT.